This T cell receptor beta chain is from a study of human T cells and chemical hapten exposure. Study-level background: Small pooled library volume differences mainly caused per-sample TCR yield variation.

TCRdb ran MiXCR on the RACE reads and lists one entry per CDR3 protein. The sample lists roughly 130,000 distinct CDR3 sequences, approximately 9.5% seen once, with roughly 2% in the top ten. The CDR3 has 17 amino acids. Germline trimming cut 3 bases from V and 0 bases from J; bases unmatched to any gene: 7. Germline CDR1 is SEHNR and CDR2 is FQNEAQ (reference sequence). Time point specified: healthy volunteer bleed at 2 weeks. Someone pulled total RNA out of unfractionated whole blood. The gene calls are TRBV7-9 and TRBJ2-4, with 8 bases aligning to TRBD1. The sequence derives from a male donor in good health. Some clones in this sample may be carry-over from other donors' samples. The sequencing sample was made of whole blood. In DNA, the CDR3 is TGTGCCAGCAGCTTTCTGACAGGGGTCCTAGCCAAAAACATTCAGTACTTC. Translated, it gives CASSFLTGVLAKNIQYF.